What follows describes a single TCR beta chain. Germline values: CDR1 GTSNPN, CDR2 SVGIG (reference sequence). The CDR3 totals 17 residues. The junction had 9 bases not matched to a gene; V was cut back by 2 bases and J by 1 base. The data stem from a study of blood T cell repertoires in COVID-19. On the study more broadly: The United States, Italy and Spain supplied acute and convalescent COVID-19 samples.

Sequenced by immunoSEQ multiplex PCR; TCRdb stores in-frame clones only, minus some. Of some 330,000 clones in the sample, roughly 90% were seen once. The material sequenced was peripheral blood. The TCR was taken from a woman in her forties or fifties with active or convalescent COVID-19. The rearrangement joins TRBV30 to TRBJ1-2; TRBD1 matches 11 bases. CDR3 bases: TGTGCCTGGAGTCTCCGGGACAGGGGGTTATTTAACTATGGCTACACCTTC. It codes for CAWSLRDRGLFNYGYTF.